The present TCR beta chain was sequenced within a study of T cell responses to AZD1222 COVID-19 vaccine. Study-wide background: Analysis merged second doses at about 4 or about 12 weeks. Study results and limitations: As reported, nearly half of all spike-specific TCRs target variant regions that are unmutated. The donor group comprised mostly white British people and more females; the analysis possibly underestimated clonal diversity. CD4 TCRs associated with vaccination spanned spike, dominating at 160-218 and 743-854.

In the case of this clone: Its antigen is unknown.

The V gene's germline CDR1 is SGHTA and CDR2 FQGNSA. The CDR3 extends over 15 amino acids. Trimming cost V 0 bases and J 4 bases; bases outside gene matches: 1. Libraries were prepared by immunoSEQ multiplex PCR; TCRdb keeps only in-frame clonotypes and omits some of them. The sample records 53,000 or so clones, about 81% being singletons. The chain uses TRBV7-2 and TRBJ2-1, with 9 bases lining up with TRBD2. Here the sequenced sample was peripheral blood, taken on day 0 of AZD1222 vaccination. The TCR originated in an adult in good health. The CDR3 spells CASSLATSGYNEQFF. CDR3 DNA: TGTGCCAGCAGCTTAGCGACTAGCGGTTACAATGAGCAGTTCTTC. Full variable domain (missing parts from reference TRBV7-2 and TRBJ2-1): GAGVSQSPSNKVTEKGKDVELRCDPISGHTALYWYRQSLGQGLEFLIYFQGNSAPDKSGLPSDRFSAERTGGSVSTLTIQRTQQEDSAVYLCASSLATSGYNEQFFGPGTRLTVL.